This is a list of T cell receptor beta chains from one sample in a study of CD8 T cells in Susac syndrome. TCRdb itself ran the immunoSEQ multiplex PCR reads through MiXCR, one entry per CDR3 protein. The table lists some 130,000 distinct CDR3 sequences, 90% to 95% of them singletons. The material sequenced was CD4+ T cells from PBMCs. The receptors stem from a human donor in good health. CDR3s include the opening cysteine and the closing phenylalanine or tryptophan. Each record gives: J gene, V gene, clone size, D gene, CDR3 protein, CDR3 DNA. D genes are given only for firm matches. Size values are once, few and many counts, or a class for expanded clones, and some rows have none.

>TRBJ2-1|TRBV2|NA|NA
CASRPGLSEQFF
TGTGCCAGCAGACCCGGACTATCTGAGCAGTTCTTC
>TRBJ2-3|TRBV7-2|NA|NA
CASTFRLRTDTQYF
TGTGCCAGCACCTTTAGACTGCGCACAGATACGCAGTATTTT
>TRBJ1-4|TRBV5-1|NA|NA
CASSTSPGGRTNEKLFF
TGCGCCAGCAGCACTAGCCCCGGGGGGCGAACTAATGAAAAACTGTTTTTT
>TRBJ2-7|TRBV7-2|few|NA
CASSIGLLDEQYF
TGTGCCAGCAGCATCGGACTCCTGGACGAGCAGTACTTC
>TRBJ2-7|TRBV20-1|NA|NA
CSARDMANLWYF
TGCAGTGCTAGAGATATGGCCAACCTCTGGTACTTC
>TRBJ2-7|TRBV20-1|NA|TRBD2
CSARHRTSGAMEQYF
TGCAGTGCTAGACATAGGACTAGCGGAGCAATGGAGCAGTACTTC
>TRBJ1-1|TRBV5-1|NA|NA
CASSLTETEAFF
TGCGCCAGCAGCTTGACGGAGACTGAAGCTTTCTTT
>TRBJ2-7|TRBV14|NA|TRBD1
CASSQDFGTGRYYEQYF
TGTGCCAGCAGCCAAGATTTTGGGACAGGGCGTTACTACGAGCAGTACTTC
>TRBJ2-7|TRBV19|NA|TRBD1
CASSKGQGYEQYF
TGTGCCAGTAGTAAGGGACAGGGCTACGAGCAGTACTTC
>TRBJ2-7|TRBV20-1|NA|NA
CSASPGQSPGEQYF
TGCAGTGCTAGTCCGGGCCAGTCCCCCGGCGAGCAGTACTTC
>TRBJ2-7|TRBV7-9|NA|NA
CASSFTSYEQYF
TGTGCCAGCAGCTTTACGTCCTACGAGCAGTACTTC
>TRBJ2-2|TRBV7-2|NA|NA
CASSLGGPAGELFF
TGTGCCAGCAGCTTAGGGGGTCCGGCCGGGGAGCTGTTTTTT
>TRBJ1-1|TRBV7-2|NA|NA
CASSLARAEAFF
TGTGCCAGCAGCTTAGCCCGGGCTGAAGCTTTCTTT
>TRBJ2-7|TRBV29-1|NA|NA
CSVVGSGSYEQYF
TGCAGCGTTGTTGGCAGCGGCTCCTACGAGCAGTACTTC
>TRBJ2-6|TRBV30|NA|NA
CAWSVHLGGANVLTF
TGTGCCTGGAGTGTACACCTGGGGGGGGCCAACGTCCTGACTTTC
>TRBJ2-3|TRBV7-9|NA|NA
CATNPKGDTQYF
TGTGCCACCAACCCCAAGGGAGATACGCAGTATTTT
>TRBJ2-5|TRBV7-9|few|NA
CASSLAGAETQYF
TGTGCCAGCAGCTTAGCGGGGGCAGAGACCCAGTACTTC
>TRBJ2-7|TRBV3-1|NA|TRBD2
CASSQGSIWLAGGEQYF
TGTGCCAGCAGCCAAGGGTCCATTTGGCTAGCGGGTGGCGAGCAGTACTTC
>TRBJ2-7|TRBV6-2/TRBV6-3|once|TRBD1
CASRPPPTGGTYEQYF
TGTGCCAGCAGACCACCCCCGACAGGGGGGACCTACGAGCAGTACTTC
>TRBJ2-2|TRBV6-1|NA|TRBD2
CASSHTGLAVGRDTGELFF
TGTGCCAGCAGCCACACCGGTCTAGCGGTCGGAAGGGATACCGGGGAGCTGTTTTTT
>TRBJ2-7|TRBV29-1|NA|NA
CSVEWQGHEQYF
TGCAGCGTTGAATGGCAGGGCCACGAGCAGTACTTC
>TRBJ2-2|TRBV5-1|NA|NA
CASSLRDPSNTGELFF
TGCGCCAGCAGCCTCCGGGACCCTTCGAACACCGGGGAGCTGTTTTTT
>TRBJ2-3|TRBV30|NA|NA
CAWSVRGRSDTQYF
TGTGCCTGGAGTGTACGAGGGAGGTCAGATACGCAGTATTTT
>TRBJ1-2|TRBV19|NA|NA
CASSRAGYGYTF
TGTGCCAGTAGTAGGGCGGGCTATGGCTACACCTTC
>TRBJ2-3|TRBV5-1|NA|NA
CASSAYRASSTDTQYF
TGCGCCAGCAGCGCCTACAGGGCCTCCAGCACAGATACGCAGTATTTT
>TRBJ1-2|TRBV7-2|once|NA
CASSEQGGIAYGYTF
TGTGCCAGCAGCGAACAGGGAGGGATCGCCTATGGCTACACCTTC